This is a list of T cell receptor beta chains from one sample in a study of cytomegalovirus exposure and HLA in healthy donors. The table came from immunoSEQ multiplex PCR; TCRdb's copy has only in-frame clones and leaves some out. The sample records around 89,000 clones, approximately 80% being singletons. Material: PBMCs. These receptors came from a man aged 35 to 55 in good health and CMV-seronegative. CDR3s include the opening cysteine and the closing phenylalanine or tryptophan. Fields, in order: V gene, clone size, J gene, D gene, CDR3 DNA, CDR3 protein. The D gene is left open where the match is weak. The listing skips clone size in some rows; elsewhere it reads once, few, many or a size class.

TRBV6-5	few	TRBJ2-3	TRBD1	TGTGCCAGCACCTCCGGGACAGGGGCGACAGATACGCAGTATTTT	CASTSGTGATDTQYF
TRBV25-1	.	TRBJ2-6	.	TGTGCCAGCAGTGGGAGGTTCGAGGGGGCTGGGGCCAACGTCCTGACTTTC	CASSGRFEGAGANVLTF
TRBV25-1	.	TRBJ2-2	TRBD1	TGTGCCAGCAGTGAGGGACAGGGGGACACCGGGGAGCTGTTTTTT	CASSEGQGDTGELFF
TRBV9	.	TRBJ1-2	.	TGTGCCAGCAGCGTAACGGGGGTGGGTGGCTACACCTTC	CASSVTGVGGYTF
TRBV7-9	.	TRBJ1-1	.	TGTTCCAGCAGCGGCGGGGCAGAGCCCTTGAACACTGAAGCTTTCTTT	CSSSGGAEPLNTEAFF
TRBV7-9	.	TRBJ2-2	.	TGTGCCAGCAGCTTTCGGACAGCGAACACCGGGGAGCTGTTTTTT	CASSFRTANTGELFF
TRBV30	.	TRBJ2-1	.	TGTGCTTTGGAGGGGGGGCCAGGATACAATGAGCAGTTCTTC	CALEGGPGYNEQFF
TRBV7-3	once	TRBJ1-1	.	TGTGCCAGCAGCTTATCCAGGAACACTGAAGCTTTCTTT	CASSLSRNTEAFF
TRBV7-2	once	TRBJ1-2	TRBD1	TGTGCCAGCAGCCGGACAGGGGGCGGCTATGGCTACACCTTC	CASSRTGGGYGYTF
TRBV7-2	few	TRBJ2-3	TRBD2	TGTGCCAGCAGCTGGGGGACTAGCGGGGGGTCCAGCACAGATACGCAGTATTTT	CASSWGTSGGSSTDTQYF
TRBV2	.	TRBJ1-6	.	TGTGCCAGCAGTGAATGGGGCCAGGATTCTTCCTATAATTCACCCCTCCACTTT	CASSEWGQDSSYNSPLHF
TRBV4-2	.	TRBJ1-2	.	TGTGCCAGCAGCCAAGATACAGGGTATGGCTACACCTTC	CASSQDTGYGYTF
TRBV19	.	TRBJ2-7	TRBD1	TGTGCCAGTAGTGCCGGGACAGGCGCCTCCTACGAGCAGTACTTC	CASSAGTGASYEQYF
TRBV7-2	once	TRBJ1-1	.	TGTGCCAGCAGCCAAGCTACTGAAGCTTTCTTT	CASSQATEAFF
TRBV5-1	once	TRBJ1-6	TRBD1	TGCGCCAGCAGCTACGGGACAGGAGGTCGTCGTGATTCACCCCTCCACTTT	CASSYGTGGRRDSPLHF
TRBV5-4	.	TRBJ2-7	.	TGTGCCAGCGGGGGGGGCGGACGCTCCTACGAGCAGTACTTC	CASGGGGRSYEQYF
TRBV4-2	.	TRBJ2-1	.	TGTGCCAGCAGCCAAGATAAGGTGGCGGGGCCTCTATACAATGAGCAGTTCTTC	CASSQDKVAGPLYNEQFF